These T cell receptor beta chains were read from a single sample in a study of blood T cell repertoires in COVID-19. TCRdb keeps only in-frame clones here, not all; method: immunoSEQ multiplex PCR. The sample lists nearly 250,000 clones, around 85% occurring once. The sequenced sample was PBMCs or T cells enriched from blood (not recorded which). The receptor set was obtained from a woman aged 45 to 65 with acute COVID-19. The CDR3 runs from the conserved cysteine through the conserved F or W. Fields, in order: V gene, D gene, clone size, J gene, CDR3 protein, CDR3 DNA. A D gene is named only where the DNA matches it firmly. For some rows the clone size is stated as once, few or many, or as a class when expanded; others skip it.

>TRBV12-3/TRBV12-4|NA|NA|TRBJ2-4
CASRLGQKNIQYF
TGTGCCAGCAGACTAGGACAGAAAAACATTCAGTACTTC
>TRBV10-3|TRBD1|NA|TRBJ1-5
CAISESLGQGSEQPQHF
TGTGCCATCAGTGAGTCCCTCGGACAGGGGTCGGAGCAGCCCCAGCATTTT
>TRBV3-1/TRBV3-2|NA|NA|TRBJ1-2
CASSQASRGYTF
TGTGCCAGCAGCCAAGCTAGCCGGGGCTACACCTTC
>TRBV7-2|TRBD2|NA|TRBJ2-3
CASSLESRGGTDTQYF
TGTGCCAGCAGCTTAGAATCGCGGGGAGGGACAGATACGCAGTATTTT
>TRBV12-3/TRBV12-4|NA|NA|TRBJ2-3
CASSYSGDTQYF
TGTGCCAGCAGTTATTCCGGAGATACGCAGTATTTT
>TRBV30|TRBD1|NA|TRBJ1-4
CAWSMDRGNEKLFF
TGTGCCTGGAGTATGGACAGGGGTAATGAAAAACTGTTTTTT
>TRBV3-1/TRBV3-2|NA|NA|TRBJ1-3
CASSQDQVGNTIYF
TGTGCCAGCAGCCAAGATCAGGTTGGAAACACCATATATTTT
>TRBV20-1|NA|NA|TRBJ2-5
CSAWSEKTQYF
TGCAGTGCTTGGTCAGAAAAGACCCAGTACTTC
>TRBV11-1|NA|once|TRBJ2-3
CASSLDKSSTDTQYF
TGTGCCAGCAGCTTAGATAAGAGTAGCACAGATACGCAGTATTTT
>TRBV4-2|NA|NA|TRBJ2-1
CASSLILGSGNEQFF
TGTGCCAGCAGCCTAATTCTGGGGAGCGGTAATGAGCAGTTCTTC
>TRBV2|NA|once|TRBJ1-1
CASSPPQNTEAFF
TGTGCCAGCAGCCCCCCCCAGAACACTGAAGCTTTCTTT
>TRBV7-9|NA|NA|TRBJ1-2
CASSLIGGRVYTF
TGTGCCAGCAGCTTAATCGGGGGGCGTGTCTACACCTTC
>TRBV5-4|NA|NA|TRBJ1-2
CASTTGRGYGGYTF
TGTGCCAGCACCACAGGCCGGGGGTATGGGGGCTACACCTTC
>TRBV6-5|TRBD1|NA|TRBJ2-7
CASSYRQGAREQYF
TGTGCCAGCAGTTACAGGCAGGGGGCTCGAGAGCAGTACTTC
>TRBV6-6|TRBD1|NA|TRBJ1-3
CASSDRGLSGNTIYF
TGTGCCAGCAGTGACAGGGGGTTGTCCGGAAACACCATATATTTT
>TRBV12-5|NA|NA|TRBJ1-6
CASSRGDNSPLHF
TGTGCTAGTAGCAGGGGCGATAATTCACCCCTCCACTTT
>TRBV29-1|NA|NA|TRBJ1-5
CSVRGAEDQPQHF
TGCAGCGTTCGGGGGGCTGAAGATCAGCCCCAGCATTTT
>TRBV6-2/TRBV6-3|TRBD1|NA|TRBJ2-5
CASRPTGGGETQYF
TGTGCCAGCAGACCTACAGGGGGCGGCGAGACCCAGTACTTC
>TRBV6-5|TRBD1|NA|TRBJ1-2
CASSDRGYGYTF
TGTGCCAGCAGCGACAGGGGCTATGGCTACACCTTC
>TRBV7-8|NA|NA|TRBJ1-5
CASSLGLGLKQPQHF
TGTGCCAGCAGCTTAGGCCTGGGACTCAAGCAGCCCCAGCATTTT
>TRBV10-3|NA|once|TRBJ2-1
CAGRDTLTEQFF
TGTGCCGGCCGGGACACCCTCACTGAGCAGTTCTTC
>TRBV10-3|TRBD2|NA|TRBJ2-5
CAISTKLAGGFETQYF
TGTGCCATCAGCACGAAGCTAGCGGGGGGATTTGAGACCCAGTACTTC
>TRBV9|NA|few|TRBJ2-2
CASSVVSGLSPGELFF
TGTGCCAGCAGCGTAGTATCGGGACTGTCCCCCGGGGAGCTGTTTTTT
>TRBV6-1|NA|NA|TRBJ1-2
CASSESGRGIYGYTF
TGTGCCAGCAGTGAAAGTGGACGGGGAATATATGGCTACACCTTC
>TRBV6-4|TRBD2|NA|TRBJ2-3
CASSDSGGATDTQYF
TGTGCCAGCAGTGACAGCGGGGGGGCCACAGATACGCAGTATTTT
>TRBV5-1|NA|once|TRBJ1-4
CASSLAGGATNEKLFF
TGCGCCAGCAGCTTGGCTGGCGGCGCAACTAATGAAAAACTGTTTTTT
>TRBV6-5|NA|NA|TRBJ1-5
CASRAYSNQPQHF
TGTGCCAGCAGAGCTTATAGCAATCAGCCCCAGCATTTT
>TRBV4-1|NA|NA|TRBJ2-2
CASSQAPGTNTGELFF
TGCGCCAGCAGCCAAGCCCCGGGGACAAACACCGGGGAGCTGTTTTTT
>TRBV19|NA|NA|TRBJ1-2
CASTSDRLLNYGYTF
TGTGCCAGTACCTCCGACAGGCTACTTAACTATGGCTACACCTTC
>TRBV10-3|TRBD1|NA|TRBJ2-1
CAITGQGSNEQFF
TGTGCCATCACTGGACAGGGAAGCAATGAGCAGTTCTTC
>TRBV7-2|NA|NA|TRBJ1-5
CASSLGAGHNQPQHF
TGTGCCAGCAGCTTAGGGGCAGGCCACAATCAGCCCCAGCATTTT
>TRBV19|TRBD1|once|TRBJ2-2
CASSSTGATGELFF
TGTGCCAGTAGTTCGACAGGGGCCACCGGGGAGCTGTTTTTT
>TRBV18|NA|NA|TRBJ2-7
CASSTSGQSYEQYF
TGTGCCAGCTCAACTTCGGGACAATCCTACGAGCAGTACTTC
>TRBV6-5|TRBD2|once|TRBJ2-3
CASTQTGLTGGTQYF
TGTGCCAGCACCCAAACCGGGCTGACGGGAGGTACGCAGTATTTT
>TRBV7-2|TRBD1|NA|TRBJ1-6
CASSYRGPEGNSPLHF
TGTGCCAGCAGCTACAGGGGGCCGGAAGGCAATTCACCCCTCCACTTT
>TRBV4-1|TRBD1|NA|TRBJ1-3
CASSQDRDRVSRSGNTIYF
TGCGCCAGCAGCCAAGATCGGGACAGGGTCTCCCGCTCTGGAAACACCATATATTTT
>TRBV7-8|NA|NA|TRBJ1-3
CASSLPGSGNTIYF
TGTGCCAGCAGCCTCCCAGGGTCTGGAAACACCATATATTTT
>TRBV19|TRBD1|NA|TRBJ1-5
CASSYSSGQGGNQPQHF
TGTGCCAGTAGTTACAGTAGCGGACAGGGAGGAAATCAGCCCCAGCATTTT
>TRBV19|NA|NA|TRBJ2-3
CASSMGDSTDTQYF
TGTGCCAGTAGTATGGGCGACAGCACAGATACGCAGTATTTT
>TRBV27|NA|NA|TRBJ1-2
CASRPRGTYGYTF
TGTGCCAGCAGGCCCCGGGGAACCTATGGCTACACCTTC
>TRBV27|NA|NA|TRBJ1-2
CASTLLGGASYGYTF
TGTGCCAGCACTTTACTCGGTGGGGCTAGCTATGGCTACACCTTC
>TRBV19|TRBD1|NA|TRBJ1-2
CASSIPGQNYGYTF
TGTGCCAGTAGTATCCCGGGACAGAACTATGGCTACACCTTC
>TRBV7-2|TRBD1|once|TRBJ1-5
CASSSPGTGVSQPQHF
TGTGCCAGCAGCTCCCCCGGGACAGGGGTTAGTCAGCCCCAGCATTTT
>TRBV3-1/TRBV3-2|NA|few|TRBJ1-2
CASSQTGSGGYTF
TGTGCCAGCAGCCAAACAGGGTCAGGGGGCTACACCTTC
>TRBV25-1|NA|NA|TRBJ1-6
CASIGSSYNSPLHF
TGTGCCAGCATCGGGAGCTCCTATAATTCACCCCTCCACTTT
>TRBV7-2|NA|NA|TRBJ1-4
CASSPRLGPNEKLFF
TGTGCCAGCAGCCCTCGTCTGGGGCCCAATGAAAAACTGTTTTTT
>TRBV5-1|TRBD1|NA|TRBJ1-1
CASKQGGNTEAFF
TGCGCCAGCAAACAGGGGGGAAACACTGAAGCTTTCTTT
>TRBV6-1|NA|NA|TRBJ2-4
CASSEQGRFQGNIQYF
TGTGCCAGCAGTGAGCAGGGCAGGTTTCAGGGAAACATTCAGTACTTC
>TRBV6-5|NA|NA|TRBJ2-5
CASSYSRAQETQYF
TGTGCCAGCAGTTACTCCCGCGCTCAAGAGACCCAGTACTTC
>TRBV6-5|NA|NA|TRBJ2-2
CASSLGRTGELFF
TGTGCCAGCAGTTTGGGGAGAACCGGGGAGCTGTTTTTT
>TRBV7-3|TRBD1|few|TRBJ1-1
CASSFGQGGTEAFF
TGTGCCAGCAGCTTTGGACAGGGTGGGACTGAAGCTTTCTTT
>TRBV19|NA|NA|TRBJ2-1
CASSKASGEQFF
TGTGCCAGTAGTAAAGCATCGGGTGAGCAGTTCTTC
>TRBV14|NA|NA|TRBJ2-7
CASSPSQVYSYEQYF
TGTGCCAGCAGCCCGAGCCAGGTCTACTCCTACGAGCAGTACTTC
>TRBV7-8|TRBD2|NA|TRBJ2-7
CASSPAGVTYEQYF
TGTGCCAGCAGCCCGGCGGGGGTAACCTACGAGCAGTACTTC
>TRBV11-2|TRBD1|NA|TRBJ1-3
CASSTNRGGGNTIYF
TGTGCCAGCAGCACAAACAGGGGCGGAGGAAACACCATATATTTT
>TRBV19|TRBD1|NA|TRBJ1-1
CASRRQGDGWDTEAFF
TGTGCCAGTAGGAGACAGGGAGATGGGTGGGACACTGAAGCTTTCTTT
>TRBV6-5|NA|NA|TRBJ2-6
CASKQYSGANVLTF
TGTGCCAGCAAACAGTACTCTGGGGCCAACGTCCTGACTTTC
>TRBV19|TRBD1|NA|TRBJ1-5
CASSADRGRPFEDQPQHF
TGTGCCAGTAGTGCCGACAGGGGTCGTCCATTTGAGGATCAGCCCCAGCATTTT
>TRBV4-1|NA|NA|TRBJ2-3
CASSRRQEFTDTQYF
TGCGCCAGCAGCCGGCGACAGGAATTCACAGATACGCAGTATTTT